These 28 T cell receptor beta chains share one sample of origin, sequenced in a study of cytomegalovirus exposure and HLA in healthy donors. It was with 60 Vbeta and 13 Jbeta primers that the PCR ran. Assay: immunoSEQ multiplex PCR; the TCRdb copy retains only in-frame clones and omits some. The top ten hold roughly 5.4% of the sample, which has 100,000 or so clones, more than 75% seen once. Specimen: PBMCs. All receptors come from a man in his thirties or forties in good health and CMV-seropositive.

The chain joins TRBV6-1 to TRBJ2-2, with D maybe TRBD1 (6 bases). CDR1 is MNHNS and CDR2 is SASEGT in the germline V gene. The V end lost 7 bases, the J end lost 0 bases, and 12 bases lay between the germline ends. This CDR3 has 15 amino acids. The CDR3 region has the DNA TGTGCCAGCACACCCGGGACACCGAACACCGGGGAGCTGTTTTTT. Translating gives CASTPGTPNTGELFF.

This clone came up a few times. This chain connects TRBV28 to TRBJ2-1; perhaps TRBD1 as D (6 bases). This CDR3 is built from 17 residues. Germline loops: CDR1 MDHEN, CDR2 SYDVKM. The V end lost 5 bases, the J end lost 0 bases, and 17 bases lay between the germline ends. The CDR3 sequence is CASSVDSGLSSYNEQFF. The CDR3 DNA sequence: TGTGCCAGCAGTGTGGACAGCGGCCTTAGCTCCTACAATGAGCAGTTCTTC.

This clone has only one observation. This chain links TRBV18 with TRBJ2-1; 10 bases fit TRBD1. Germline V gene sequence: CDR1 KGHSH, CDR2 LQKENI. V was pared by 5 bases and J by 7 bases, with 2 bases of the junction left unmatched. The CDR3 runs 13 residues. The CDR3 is CASSADRGNEQFF. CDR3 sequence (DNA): TGTGCCAGCTCAGCGGACAGGGGGAATGAGCAGTTCTTC.

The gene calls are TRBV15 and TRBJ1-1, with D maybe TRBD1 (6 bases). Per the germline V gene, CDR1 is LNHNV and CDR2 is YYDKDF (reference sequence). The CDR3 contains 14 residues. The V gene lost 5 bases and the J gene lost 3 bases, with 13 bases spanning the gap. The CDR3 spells CATSPPHRDTEAFF. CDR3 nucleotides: TGTGCCACCAGCCCTCCTCACAGGGACACTGAAGCTTTCTTT.

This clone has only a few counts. Here the CDR3 DNA reads TGCGCCAGCAGCGCGGGACAGGGAACCGGGGAGCTGTTTTTT. Its protein product is CASSAGQGTGELFF. The chain uses TRBV5-1 and TRBJ2-2; 9 bases map to TRBD1. Germline V gives CDR1 SGHRS, CDR2 YFSETQ. This CDR3 is built from 14 residues. Germline trimming cut 4 bases from V and 5 bases from J; bases unmatched to any gene: 3.

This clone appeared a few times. The CDR3 is CASSRSGGGGGYTF. Written as DNA, the CDR3 is TGCGCCAGCAGCCGGAGTGGGGGCGGTGGTGGCTACACCTTC. The rearrangement joins TRBV5-1 to TRBJ1-2, with D possibly TRBD1 on 6 matching bases. The CDR3 sequence is 14 residues long. The germline gives CDR1 SGHRS, CDR2 YFSETQ. Deletions cut 4 bases from V and 7 bases from J, with 17 bases between.

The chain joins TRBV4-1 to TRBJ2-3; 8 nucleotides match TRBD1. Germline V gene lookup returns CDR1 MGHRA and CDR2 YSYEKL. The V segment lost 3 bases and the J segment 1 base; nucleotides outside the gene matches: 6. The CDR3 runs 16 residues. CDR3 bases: TGCGCCAGCAGCCATAGTAGGACAGGGCGCACAGATACGCAGTATTTT. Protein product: CASSHSRTGRTDTQYF.

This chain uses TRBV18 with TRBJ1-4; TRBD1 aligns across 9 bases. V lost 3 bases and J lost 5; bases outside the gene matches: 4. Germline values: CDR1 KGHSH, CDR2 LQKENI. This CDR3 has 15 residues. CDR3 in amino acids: CASSPGQGPNEKLFF. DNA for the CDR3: TGTGCCAGCTCACCGGGACAGGGTCCGAATGAAAAACTGTTTTTT.

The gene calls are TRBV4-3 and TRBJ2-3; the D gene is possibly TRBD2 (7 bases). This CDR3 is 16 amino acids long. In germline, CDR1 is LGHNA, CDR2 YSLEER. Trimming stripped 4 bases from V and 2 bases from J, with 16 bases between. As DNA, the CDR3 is TGCGCCAGCAGCCGCAAGGGGGACTACTCCACAGATACGCAGTATTTT. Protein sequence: CASSRKGDYSTDTQYF.

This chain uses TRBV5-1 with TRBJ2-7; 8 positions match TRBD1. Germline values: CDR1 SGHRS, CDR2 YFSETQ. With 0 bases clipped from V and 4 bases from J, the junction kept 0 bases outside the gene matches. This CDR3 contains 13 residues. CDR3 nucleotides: TGCGCCAGCAGCTTGGGGACAGGGTACGAGCAGTACGTC. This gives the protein CASSLGTGYEQYV.

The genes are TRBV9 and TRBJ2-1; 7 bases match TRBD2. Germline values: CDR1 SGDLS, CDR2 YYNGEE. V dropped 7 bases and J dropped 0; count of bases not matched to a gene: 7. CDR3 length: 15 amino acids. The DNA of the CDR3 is TGTGCCAGCGGAAGCGGGATTCTCTCCTACAATGAGCAGTTCTTC. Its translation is CASGSGILSYNEQFF.

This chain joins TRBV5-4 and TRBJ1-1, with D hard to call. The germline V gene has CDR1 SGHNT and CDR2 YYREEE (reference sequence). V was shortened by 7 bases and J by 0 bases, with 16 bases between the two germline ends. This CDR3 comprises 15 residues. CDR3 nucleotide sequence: TGTGCCAGCTCGCGACCCCGGGGAGTGAACACTGAAGCTTTCTTT. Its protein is CASSRPRGVNTEAFF.

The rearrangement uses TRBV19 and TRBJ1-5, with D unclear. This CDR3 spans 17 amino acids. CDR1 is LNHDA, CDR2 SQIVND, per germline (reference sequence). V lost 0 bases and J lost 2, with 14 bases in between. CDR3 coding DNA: TGTGCCAGTAGTATAGATCTCCCGGGGATGGGCAATCAGCCCCAGCATTTT. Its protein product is CASSIDLPGMGNQPQHF.

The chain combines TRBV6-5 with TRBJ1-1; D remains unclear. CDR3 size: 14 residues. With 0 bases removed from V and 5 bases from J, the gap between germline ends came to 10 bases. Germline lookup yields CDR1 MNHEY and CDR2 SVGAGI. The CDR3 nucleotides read TGTGCCAGCAGTTACTCGATAGGAGAGACTGAAGCTTTCTTT. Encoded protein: CASSYSIGETEAFF.

The CDR3 DNA reads TGTGCCAGCGAATTAACAGACAGGGGCTATGGCTACACCTTC. Its translation: CASELTDRGYGYTF. V is TRBV7-9 and J is TRBJ1-2; TRBD1 aligns across 8 bases. The trim removed 8 bases at V and 4 bases at J, leaving 9 bases unmatched. CDR3 length: 14 residues. CDR1 SEHNR and CDR2 FQNEAQ come from the germline V gene (reference sequence). The variable domain in full, completed from reference TRBV7-9 and TRBJ1-2, reads DTGVSQNPRHKITKRGQNVTFRCDPISEHNRLYWYRQTLGQGPEFLTYFQNEAQLEKSRLLSDRFSAERPKGSFSTLEIQRTEQGDSAMYLCASELTDRGYGYTFGSGTRLTVV.

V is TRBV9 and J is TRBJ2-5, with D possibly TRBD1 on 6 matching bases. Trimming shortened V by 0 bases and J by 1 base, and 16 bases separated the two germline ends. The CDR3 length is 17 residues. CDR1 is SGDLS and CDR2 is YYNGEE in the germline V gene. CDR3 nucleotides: TGTGCCAGCAGCGTAGGTAGCACAGGGTCCCTCCAAGAGACCCAGTACTTC. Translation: CASSVGSTGSLQETQYF.

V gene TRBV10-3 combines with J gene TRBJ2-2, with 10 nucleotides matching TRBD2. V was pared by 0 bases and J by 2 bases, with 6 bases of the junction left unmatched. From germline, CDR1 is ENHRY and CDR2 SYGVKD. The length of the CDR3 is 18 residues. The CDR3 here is CAISESSLAGVNTGELFF. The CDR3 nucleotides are TGTGCCATCAGTGAGTCGAGTCTAGCGGGAGTTAACACCGGGGAGCTGTTTTTT.

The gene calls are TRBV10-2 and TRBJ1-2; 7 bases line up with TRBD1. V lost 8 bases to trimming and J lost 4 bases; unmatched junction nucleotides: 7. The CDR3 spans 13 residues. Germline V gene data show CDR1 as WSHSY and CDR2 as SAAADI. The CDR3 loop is CASGTDLGYGYTF. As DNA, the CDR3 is TGCGCCAGCGGGACAGATCTAGGCTATGGCTACACCTTC.

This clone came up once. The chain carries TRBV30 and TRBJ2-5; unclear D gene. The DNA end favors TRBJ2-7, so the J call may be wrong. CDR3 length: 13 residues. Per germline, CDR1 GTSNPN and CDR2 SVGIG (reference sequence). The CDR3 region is CAWSVGQTYEQYF. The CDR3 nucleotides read TGTGCCTGGAGTGTTGGGCAGACCTACGAGCAGTACTTC.

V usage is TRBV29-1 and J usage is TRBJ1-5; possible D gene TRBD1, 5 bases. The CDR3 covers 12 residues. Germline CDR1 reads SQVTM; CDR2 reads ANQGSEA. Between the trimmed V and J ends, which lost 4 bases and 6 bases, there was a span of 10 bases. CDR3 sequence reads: CSVGGGVQPQHF. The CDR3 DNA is TGCAGCGTTGGGGGAGGGGTTCAGCCCCAGCATTTT. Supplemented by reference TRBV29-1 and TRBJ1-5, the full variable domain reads SAVISQKPSRDICQRGTSLTIQCQVDSQVTMMFWYRQQPGQSLTLIATANQGSEATYESGFVIDKFPISRPNLTFSTLTVSNMSPEDSSIYLCSVGGGVQPQHFGDGTRLSIL.

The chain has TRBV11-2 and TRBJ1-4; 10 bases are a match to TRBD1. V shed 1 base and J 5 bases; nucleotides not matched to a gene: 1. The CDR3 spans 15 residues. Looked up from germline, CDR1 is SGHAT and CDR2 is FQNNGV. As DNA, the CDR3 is TGTGCCAGCAGCTTAGGGACAGGGGGAAATGAAAAACTGTTTTTT. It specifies CASSLGTGGNEKLFF.

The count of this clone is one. The CDR3 DNA reads as TGTGCCAGCAGTGAAACAGGGTTGGGACAGCCCCAGCATTTT. Amino acids: CASSETGLGQPQHF. This chain connects TRBV25-1 to TRBJ1-5; the D gene is possibly TRBD1 (6 bases). Germline-derived CDR1 and CDR2 are MGHDK and SYGVNS. Trimming stripped 2 bases from V and 7 bases from J, with 12 bases between. CDR3 length: 14 residues.

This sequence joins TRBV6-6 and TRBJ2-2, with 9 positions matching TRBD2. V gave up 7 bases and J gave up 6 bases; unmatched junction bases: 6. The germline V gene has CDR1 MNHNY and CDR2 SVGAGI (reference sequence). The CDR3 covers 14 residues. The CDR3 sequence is CASILAGPPGELFF. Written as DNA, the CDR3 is TGTGCCAGCATCCTAGCGGGGCCTCCCGGGGAGCTGTTTTTT.

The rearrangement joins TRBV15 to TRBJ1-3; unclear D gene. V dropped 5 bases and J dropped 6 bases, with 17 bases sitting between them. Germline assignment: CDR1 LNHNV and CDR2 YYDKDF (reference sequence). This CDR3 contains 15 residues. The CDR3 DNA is TGTGCCACCAGCCGTCAGCGCCAACCAATAAACACCATATATTTT. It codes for CATSRQRQPINTIYF.

This CDR3 reads CASSQEGAGTDTQYF. Written as DNA, the CDR3 is TGTGCCAGCAGCCAAGAGGGGGCCGGCACAGATACGCAGTATTTT. The chain is built from TRBV4-2 and TRBJ2-3; D might be TRBD1 (6 bases). The germline V gene encodes CDR1 LGHNA and CDR2 YNFKEQ. This CDR3 comprises 15 residues. The V and J ends lost 0 bases and 1 base respectively, with 8 bases between them.

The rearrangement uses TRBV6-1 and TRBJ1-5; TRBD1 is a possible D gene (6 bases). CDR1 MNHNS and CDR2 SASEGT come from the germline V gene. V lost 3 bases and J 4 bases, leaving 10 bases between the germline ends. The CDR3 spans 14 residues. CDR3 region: CASSESRGNQPQHF. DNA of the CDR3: TGTGCCAGCAGTGAGTCGAGGGGGAATCAGCCCCAGCATTTT.

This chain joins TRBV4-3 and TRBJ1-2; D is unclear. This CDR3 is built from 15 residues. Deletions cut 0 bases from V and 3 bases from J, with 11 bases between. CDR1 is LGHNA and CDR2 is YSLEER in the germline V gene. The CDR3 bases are TGCGCCAGCAGCCAAGACGGCGGAAATCACTATGGCTACACCTTC. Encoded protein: CASSQDGGNHYGYTF.

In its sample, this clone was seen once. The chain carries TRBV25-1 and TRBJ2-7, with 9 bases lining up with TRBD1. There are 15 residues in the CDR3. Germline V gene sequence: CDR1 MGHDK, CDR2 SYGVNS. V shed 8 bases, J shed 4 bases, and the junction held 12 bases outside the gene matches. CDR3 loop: CASGGGGTGSYEQYF. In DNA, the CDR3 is TGTGCCAGCGGGGGGGGTGGGACAGGGTCTTACGAGCAGTACTTC.